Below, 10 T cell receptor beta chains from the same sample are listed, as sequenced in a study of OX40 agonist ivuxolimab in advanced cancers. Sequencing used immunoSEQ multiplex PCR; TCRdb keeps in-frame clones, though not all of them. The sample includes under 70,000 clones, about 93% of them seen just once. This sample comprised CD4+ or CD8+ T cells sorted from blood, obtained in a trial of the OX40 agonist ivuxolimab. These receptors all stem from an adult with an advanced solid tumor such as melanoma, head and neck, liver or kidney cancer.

The CDR3 sequence: CASSFGSGEQYF. CDR3 DNA sequence: TGTGCCAGCAGTTTTGGGTCGGGCGAGCAGTACTTC. The chain is built from TRBV27 and TRBJ2-7; D remains unclear. Germline V CDR1 and CDR2: MNHEY, SMNVEV (reference sequence). With 3 bases removed from V and 6 bases from J, the gap between germline ends came to 9 bases. The CDR3 has 12 residues.

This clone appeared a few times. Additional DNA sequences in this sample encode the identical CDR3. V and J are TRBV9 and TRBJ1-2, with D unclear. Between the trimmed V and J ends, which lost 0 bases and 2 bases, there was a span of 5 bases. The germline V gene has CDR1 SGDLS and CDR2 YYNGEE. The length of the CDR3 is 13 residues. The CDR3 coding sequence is TGTGCCAGCAGCGTAGGAGGGAACTATGGCTACACCTTC. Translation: CASSVGGNYGYTF.

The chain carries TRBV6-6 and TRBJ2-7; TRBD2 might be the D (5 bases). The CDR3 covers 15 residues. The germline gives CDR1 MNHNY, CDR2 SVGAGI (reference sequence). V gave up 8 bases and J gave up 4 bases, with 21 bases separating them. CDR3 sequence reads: CASSMRVRERYEQYF. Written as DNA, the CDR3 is TGTGCCAGCTCCATGCGGGTCCGTGAGAGGTACGAGCAGTACTTC.

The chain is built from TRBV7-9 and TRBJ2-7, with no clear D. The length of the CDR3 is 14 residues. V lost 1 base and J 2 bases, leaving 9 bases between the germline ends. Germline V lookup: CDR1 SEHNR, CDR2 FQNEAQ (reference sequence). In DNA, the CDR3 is TGTGCCAGCAGCTTAGTTTTGGCTCCCTACGAGCAGTACTTC. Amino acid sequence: CASSLVLAPYEQYF.

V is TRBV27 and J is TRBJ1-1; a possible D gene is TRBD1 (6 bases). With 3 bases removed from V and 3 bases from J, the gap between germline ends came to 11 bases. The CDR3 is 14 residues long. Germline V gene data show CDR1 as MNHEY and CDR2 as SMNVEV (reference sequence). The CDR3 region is CASSFSQGDTEAFF. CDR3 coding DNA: TGTGCCAGCAGTTTTTCACAGGGAGACACTGAAGCTTTCTTT.

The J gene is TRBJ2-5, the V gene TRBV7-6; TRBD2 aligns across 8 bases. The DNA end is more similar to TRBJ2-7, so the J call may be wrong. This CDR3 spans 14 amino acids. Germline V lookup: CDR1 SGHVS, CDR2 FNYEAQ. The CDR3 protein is CASSSRGGWDEQYF. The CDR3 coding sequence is TGTGCCAGCAGCTCCCGGGGGGGTTGGGACGAGCAGTACTTC.

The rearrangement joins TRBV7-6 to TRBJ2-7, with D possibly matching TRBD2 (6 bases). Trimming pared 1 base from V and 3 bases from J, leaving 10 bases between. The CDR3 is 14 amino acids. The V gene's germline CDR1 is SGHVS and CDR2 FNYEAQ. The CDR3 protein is CASSLVEEGYEQYF. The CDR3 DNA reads TGTGCCAGCAGCTTAGTTGAGGAGGGCTACGAGCAGTACTTC. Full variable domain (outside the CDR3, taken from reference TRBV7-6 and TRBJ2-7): GAGVSQSPRYKVTKRGQDVALRCDPISGHVSLYWYRQALGQGPEFLTYFNYEAQQDKSGLPNDRFSAERPEGSISTLTIQRTEQRDSAMYRCASSLVEEGYEQYFGPGTRLTVT.

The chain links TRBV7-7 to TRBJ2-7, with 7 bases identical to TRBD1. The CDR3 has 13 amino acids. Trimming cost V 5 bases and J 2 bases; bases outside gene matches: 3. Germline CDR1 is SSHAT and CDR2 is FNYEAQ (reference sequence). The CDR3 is CASSIGTAYEQYF. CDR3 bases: TGTGCCAGCAGCATTGGGACAGCCTACGAGCAGTACTTC.

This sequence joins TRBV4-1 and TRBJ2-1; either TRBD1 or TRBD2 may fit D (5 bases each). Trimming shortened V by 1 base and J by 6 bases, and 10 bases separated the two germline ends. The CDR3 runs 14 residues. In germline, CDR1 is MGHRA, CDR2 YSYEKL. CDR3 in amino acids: CASSQAAGTNEQFF. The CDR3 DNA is TGCGCCAGCAGCCAAGCGGCAGGGACCAATGAGCAGTTCTTC.

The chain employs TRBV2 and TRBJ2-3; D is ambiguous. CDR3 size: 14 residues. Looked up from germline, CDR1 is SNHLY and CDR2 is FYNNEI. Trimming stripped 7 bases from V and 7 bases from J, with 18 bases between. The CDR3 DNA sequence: TGTGCCAGCACGTTAGACTGGGTTTGGAATACGCAGTATTTT. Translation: CASTLDWVWNTQYF.